Listed below are T cell receptor beta chains from one sample, sequenced in a study of cytomegalovirus exposure and HLA in healthy donors. Produced via immunoSEQ multiplex PCR; TCRdb's table is partial and in-frame only. The data show 180,000 or so clones, with about 82% seen just once and about 0.8% held by the top ten. Sequences were obtained from PBMCs. Receptor source: a female donor in good health and CMV-seronegative. Each CDR3 is given without its conserved first and last residue. Fields, in order: J gene, V gene, CDR3 protein.

j_call: TRBJ2-3; v_call: TRBV7-9; cdr3_aa: ASSGQGKESSTDTQY
j_call: TRBJ1-4; v_call: TRBV9; cdr3_aa: ASSAQGALSNEKLF
j_call: TRBJ1-1; v_call: TRBV23-1; cdr3_aa: ASSQSSGARTEAF
j_call: TRBJ2-1; v_call: TRBV6-6; cdr3_aa: ASSQGEAYNEQF
j_call: TRBJ2-1; v_call: TRBV9; cdr3_aa: ASSVATGLANEQF
j_call: TRBJ2-3; v_call: TRBV27; cdr3_aa: ASSLRALAGEVDTQY
j_call: TRBJ2-6; v_call: TRBV4-3; cdr3_aa: ASSQDPTGSGANVLT
j_call: TRBJ2-6; v_call: TRBV30; cdr3_aa: AWSVGSSGANGLT
j_call: TRBJ2-5; v_call: TRBV4-1; cdr3_aa: ASSQDGGPMREQY
j_call: TRBJ2-7; v_call: TRBV4-2; cdr3_aa: ASSLQKGGGDEQY
j_call: TRBJ2-1; v_call: TRBV19; cdr3_aa: AIRAGTSNEQF
j_call: TRBJ1-1; v_call: TRBV9; cdr3_aa: ASSLGVGDTEAF
j_call: TRBJ2-1; v_call: TRBV6-5; cdr3_aa: ASQGRASGPNEQF
j_call: TRBJ2-7; v_call: TRBV5-4; cdr3_aa: ASSPGGEQGPYEQY
j_call: TRBJ2-7; v_call: TRBV18; cdr3_aa: ASSPIYSPHYEQY
j_call: TRBJ1-2; v_call: TRBV6-4; cdr3_aa: ASSDHGTGNGYGYT
j_call: TRBJ1-5; v_call: TRBV19; cdr3_aa: ASSILHRDNQPQH
j_call: TRBJ2-7; v_call: TRBV5-4; cdr3_aa: ASSLAGGIEQY
j_call: TRBJ1-1; v_call: TRBV2; cdr3_aa: ASTPGQGREAF
j_call: TRBJ2-7; v_call: TRBV30; cdr3_aa: AWSVSWAAEQY
j_call: TRBJ2-3; v_call: TRBV28; cdr3_aa: ASRTSAKVRDTQY
j_call: TRBJ2-7; v_call: TRBV28; cdr3_aa: ASGQGYGSYEQY
j_call: TRBJ2-1; v_call: TRBV7-3; cdr3_aa: ASSPFASGGGEQF
j_call: TRBJ1-1; v_call: TRBV15; cdr3_aa: ATSRVTGLTETF
j_call: TRBJ2-3; v_call: TRBV7-9; cdr3_aa: ASSLRRGVTSDTQY
j_call: TRBJ2-3; v_call: TRBV9; cdr3_aa: ASSIRDSTTDTQY
j_call: TRBJ2-1; v_call: TRBV9; cdr3_aa: ASSADRGRGNEQF
j_call: TRBJ2-1; v_call: TRBV19; cdr3_aa: ASSIVAGGWNEQF
j_call: TRBJ1-1; v_call: TRBV11-1; cdr3_aa: ASSFGPREGVNTEAF
j_call: TRBJ1-5; v_call: TRBV6-6; cdr3_aa: ASSSEDQRQPQH
j_call: TRBJ2-7; v_call: TRBV19; cdr3_aa: ASSSEPRSYEQY
j_call: TRBJ1-3; v_call: TRBV2; cdr3_aa: ASSLFAGGVGNTIY
j_call: TRBJ2-1; v_call: TRBV5-1; cdr3_aa: ASSLGQAPYNEQF
j_call: TRBJ1-5; v_call: TRBV21-1; cdr3_aa: ASSPPEGQAWRNQPQH
j_call: TRBJ2-3; v_call: TRBV7-9; cdr3_aa: ASSLDPGGPADTQY
j_call: TRBJ1-1; v_call: TRBV6-6; cdr3_aa: ASRTGPNTEAF
j_call: TRBJ1-1; v_call: TRBV27; cdr3_aa: ASSLSAGRGEAF
j_call: TRBJ1-1; v_call: TRBV7-9; cdr3_aa: ASSLLTGGRTEAF
j_call: TRBJ2-1; v_call: TRBV19; cdr3_aa: ASSSLTGRVNEQF
j_call: TRBJ1-6; v_call: TRBV6-5; cdr3_aa: ASSLTGTGGEPLH
j_call: TRBJ2-1; v_call: TRBV18; cdr3_aa: ASSPGPSHSSFRSYNEQF
j_call: TRBJ2-5; v_call: TRBV6-1; cdr3_aa: ASREVGGRQETQY
j_call: TRBJ1-4; v_call: TRBV28; cdr3_aa: ASRRRQGDYEKLF
j_call: TRBJ2-3; v_call: TRBV25-1; cdr3_aa: ASSGRGTGGTDTQY
j_call: TRBJ2-5; v_call: TRBV4-3; cdr3_aa: ASSQEHRGHETQY
j_call: TRBJ2-7; v_call: TRBV28; cdr3_aa: ASRGGDPRSYEQY